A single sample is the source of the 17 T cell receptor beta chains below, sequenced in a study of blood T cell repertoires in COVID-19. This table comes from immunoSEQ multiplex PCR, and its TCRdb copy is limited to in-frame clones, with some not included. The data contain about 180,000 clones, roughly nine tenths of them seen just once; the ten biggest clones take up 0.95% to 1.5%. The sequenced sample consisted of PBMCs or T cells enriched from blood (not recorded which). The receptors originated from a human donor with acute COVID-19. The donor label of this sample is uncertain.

This CDR3 is CASSLVGTENTGELFF. The CDR3 nucleotides read TGCGCCAGCAGCTTGGTGGGGACAGAGAACACCGGGGAGCTGTTTTTT. The V call is TRBV5-1, the J call TRBJ2-2; 7 positions agree with TRBD1. The CDR3 loop spans 16 amino acids. The germline V gene encodes CDR1 SGHRS and CDR2 YFSETQ. The V and J ends lost 0 bases and 1 base, in that order; junction bases with no gene match: 3. The variable domain in full, with the rest retrieved from reference TRBV5-1 and TRBJ2-2, is KAGVTQTPRYLIKTRGQQVTLSCSPISGHRSVSWYQQTPGQGLQFLFEYFSETQRNKGNFPGRFSGRQFSNSRSEMNVSTLELGDSALYLCASSLVGTENTGELFFGEGSRLTVL.

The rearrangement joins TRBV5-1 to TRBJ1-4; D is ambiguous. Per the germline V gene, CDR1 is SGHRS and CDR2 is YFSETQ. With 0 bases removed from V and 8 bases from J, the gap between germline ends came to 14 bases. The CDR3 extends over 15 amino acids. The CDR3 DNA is TGCGCCAGCAGCTTGGGTGGGGAGTTAAGGGAAAAACTGTTTTTT. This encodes CASSLGGELREKLFF.

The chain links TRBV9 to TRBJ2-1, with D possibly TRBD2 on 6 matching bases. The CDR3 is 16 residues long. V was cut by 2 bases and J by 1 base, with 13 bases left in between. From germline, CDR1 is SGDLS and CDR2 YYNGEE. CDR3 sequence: CASSVLFGGSYNEQFF. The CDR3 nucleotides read TGTGCCAGCAGCGTGCTTTTTGGGGGGTCCTACAATGAGCAGTTCTTC.

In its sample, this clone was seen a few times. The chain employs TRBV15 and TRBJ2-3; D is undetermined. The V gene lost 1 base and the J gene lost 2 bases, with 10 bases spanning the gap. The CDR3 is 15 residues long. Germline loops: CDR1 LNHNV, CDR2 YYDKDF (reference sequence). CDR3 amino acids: CATSRGSVNTDTQYF. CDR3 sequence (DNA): TGTGCCACCAGCAGAGGATCGGTAAACACAGATACGCAGTATTTT.

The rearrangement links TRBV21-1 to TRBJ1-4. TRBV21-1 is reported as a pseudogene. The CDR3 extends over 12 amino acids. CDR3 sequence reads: CASSLLREKLFF. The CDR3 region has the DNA TGTGCCAGCAGCCTTCTCCGGGAAAAACTGTTTTTT.

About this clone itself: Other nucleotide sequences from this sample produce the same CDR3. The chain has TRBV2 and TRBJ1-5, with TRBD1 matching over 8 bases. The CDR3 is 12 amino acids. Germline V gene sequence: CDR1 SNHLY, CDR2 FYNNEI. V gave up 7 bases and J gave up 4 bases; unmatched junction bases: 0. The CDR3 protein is CASNRGNQPQHF. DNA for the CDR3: TGTGCCAGCAACAGGGGGAATCAGCCCCAGCATTTT.

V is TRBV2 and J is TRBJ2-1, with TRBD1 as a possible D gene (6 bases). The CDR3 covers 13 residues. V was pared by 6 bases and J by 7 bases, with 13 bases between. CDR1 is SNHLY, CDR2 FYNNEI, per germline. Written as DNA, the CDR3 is TGTGCCAGCAGGCTCGACAGGATGAATGAGCAGTTCTTC. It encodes CASRLDRMNEQFF.

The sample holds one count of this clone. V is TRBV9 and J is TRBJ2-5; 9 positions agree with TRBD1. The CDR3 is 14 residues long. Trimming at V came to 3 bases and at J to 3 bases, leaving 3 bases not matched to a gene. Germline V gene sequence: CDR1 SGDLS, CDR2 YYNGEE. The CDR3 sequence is CASSGGQGKETQYF. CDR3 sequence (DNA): TGTGCCAGCAGCGGGGGACAGGGTAAAGAGACCCAGTACTTC.

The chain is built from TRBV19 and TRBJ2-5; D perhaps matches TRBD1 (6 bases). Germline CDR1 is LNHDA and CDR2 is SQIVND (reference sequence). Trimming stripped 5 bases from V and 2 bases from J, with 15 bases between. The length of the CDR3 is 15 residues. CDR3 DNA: TGTGCCAGTAGTCCCCAACGGGGACAACAAGAGACCCAGTACTTC. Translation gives CASSPQRGQQETQYF.

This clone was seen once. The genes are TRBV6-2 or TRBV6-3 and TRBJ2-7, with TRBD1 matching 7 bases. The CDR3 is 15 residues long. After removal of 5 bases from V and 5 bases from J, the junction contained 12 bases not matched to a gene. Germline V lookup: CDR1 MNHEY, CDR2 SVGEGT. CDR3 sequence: CASSTSPDRVNEQYF. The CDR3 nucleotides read TGTGCCAGCAGTACCTCCCCAGACAGGGTGAACGAGCAGTACTTC.

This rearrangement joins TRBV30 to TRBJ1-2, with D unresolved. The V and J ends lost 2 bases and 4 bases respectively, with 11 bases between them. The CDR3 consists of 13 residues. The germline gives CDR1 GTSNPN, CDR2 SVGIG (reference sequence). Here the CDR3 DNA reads TGTGCCTGGAGTCCTTTTTTTAGCTATGGCTACACCTTC. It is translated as CAWSPFFSYGYTF.

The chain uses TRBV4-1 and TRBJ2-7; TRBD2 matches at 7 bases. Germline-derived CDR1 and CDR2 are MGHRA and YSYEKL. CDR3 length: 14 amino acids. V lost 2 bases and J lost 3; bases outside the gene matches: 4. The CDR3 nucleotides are TGCGCCAGCAGCCAATCCAGCGGGAACTACGAGCAGTACTTC. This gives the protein CASSQSSGNYEQYF.

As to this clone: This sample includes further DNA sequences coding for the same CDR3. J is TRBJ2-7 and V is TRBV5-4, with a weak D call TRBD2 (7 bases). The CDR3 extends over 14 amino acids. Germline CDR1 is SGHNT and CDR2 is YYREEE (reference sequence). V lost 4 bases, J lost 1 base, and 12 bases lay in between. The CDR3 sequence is CASSLGGGSYEQYF. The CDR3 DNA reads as TGTGCCAGCAGCCTAGGGGGAGGGTCCTACGAGCAGTACTTC.

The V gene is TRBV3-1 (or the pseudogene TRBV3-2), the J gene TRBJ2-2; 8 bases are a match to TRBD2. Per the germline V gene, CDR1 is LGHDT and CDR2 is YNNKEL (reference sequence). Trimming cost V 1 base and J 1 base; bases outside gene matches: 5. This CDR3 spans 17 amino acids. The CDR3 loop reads CASSQAASGGNTGELFF. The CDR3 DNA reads TGTGCCAGCAGCCAAGCGGCCAGCGGGGGGAACACCGGGGAGCTGTTTTTT.

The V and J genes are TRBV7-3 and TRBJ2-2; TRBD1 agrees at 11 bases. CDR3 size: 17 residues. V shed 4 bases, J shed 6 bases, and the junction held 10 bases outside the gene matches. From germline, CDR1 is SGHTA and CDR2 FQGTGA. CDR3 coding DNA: TGTGCCAGCAGCTCATACCCGGGACAGGGGGAATCCGGGGAGCTGTTTTTT. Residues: CASSSYPGQGESGELFF. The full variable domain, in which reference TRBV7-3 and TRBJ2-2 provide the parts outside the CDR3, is GAGVSQTPSNKVTEKGKYVELRCDPISGHTALYWYRQSLGQGPEFLIYFQGTGAADDSGLPNDRFFAVRPEGSVSTLKIQRTERGDSAVYLCASSSYPGQGESGELFFGEGSRLTVL.

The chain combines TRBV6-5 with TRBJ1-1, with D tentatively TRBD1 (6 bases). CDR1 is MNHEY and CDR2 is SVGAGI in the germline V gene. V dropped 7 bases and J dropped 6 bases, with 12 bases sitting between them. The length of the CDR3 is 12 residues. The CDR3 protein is CASTAGGPEAFF. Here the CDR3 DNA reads TGTGCCAGCACGGCGGGGGGCCCTGAAGCTTTCTTT.

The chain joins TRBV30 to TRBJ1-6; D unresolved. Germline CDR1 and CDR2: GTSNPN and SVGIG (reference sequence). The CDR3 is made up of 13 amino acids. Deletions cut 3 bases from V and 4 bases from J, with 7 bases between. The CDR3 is CAWRSSYNSPLHF. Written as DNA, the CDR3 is TGTGCCTGGAGGAGCTCATATAATTCACCCCTCCACTTT.